Included here is one TCR beta chain sequence, with context. Its cognate antigen is unknown. These data are taken from a study of OX40 agonist ivuxolimab in advanced cancers. Points from the study as a whole: CD4+ T cells averaged fewer expanded clones than CD8+ T cells.

Germline V gives CDR1 LGHNA, CDR2 YSLEER. V was pared by 3 bases and J by 0 bases, with 2 bases of the junction left unmatched. The CDR3 has 15 amino acids. Data came from immunoSEQ multiplex PCR; TCRdb stores just in-frame clones and leaves some out. The sample yields about 71,000 clones, around 94% seen once. The gene calls are TRBV4-3 and TRBJ1-3; 7 nucleotides align to TRBD1. The sequences come from CD4+ or CD8+ T cells sorted from blood, collected in a trial of the OX40 agonist ivuxolimab. The TCR comes from an adult with an advanced solid tumor such as melanoma, head and neck, liver or kidney cancer. The CDR3 here is CASSQAGGSGNTIYF. As DNA, the CDR3 is TGCGCCAGCAGCCAGGCAGGGGGCTCTGGAAACACCATATATTTT.